The TCR beta chain under discussion was sequenced for a study of T cell repertoires in cytomegalovirus infection. TCRdb ran MiXCR on the reads and lists one entry per CDR3 protein. The sample contains 75,000 to 95,000 distinct CDR3 sequences, about half of which appear only once. This clonotype was counted between two and nine times. Its cognate antigen is unknown. The trim removed 0 bases at V and 4 bases at J, leaving 7 bases unmatched. CDR3 length equals 16 residues. Germline CDR1 reads MNHEY; CDR2 reads SVGEGT. Sequencing used CD8+ T cells from cultured PBMCs, obtained from culture after CMV antigen stimulation. This chain uses TRBV6-2 or TRBV6-3 with TRBJ2-7, with 9 bases lining up with TRBD1. The clonotype comes from a human donor in good health (CMV status not recorded). Some clones in this sample may be carry-over from other donors' samples. CDR3: CASSYSSDRGNYEQYF. DNA of the CDR3: TGTGCCAGCAGTTACTCTTCGGACAGGGGTAATTACGAGCAGTACTTC.